A selection of T cell receptor beta chains follows, all from one sample in a study of T cells and copy number aberrations in small-cell lung cancer. Clones were sequenced by immunoSEQ multiplex PCR, and TCRdb holds only the in-frame ones, with some missing. The table records 9,000 to 10,000 clones, about 80% of them present only once. Sample: normal tissue next to the tumor. Every receptor here comes from a man between 60 and 70 years old with small cell lung cancer. The CDR3 runs from the conserved cysteine through the conserved F or W. Each record gives: D gene, V gene, CDR3 protein. The D gene is left open where the match is weak.

D gene: TRBD1
V gene: TRBV4-2
CDR3 protein: CASSRGTGSTDTQYF

D gene: .
V gene: TRBV9
CDR3 protein: CASSPIRGSTYNEQFF

D gene: .
V gene: TRBV28
CDR3 protein: CASSLLGVANTGELFF

D gene: TRBD1
V gene: TRBV18
CDR3 protein: CASSPVPGQGYEQYF

D gene: TRBD2
V gene: TRBV6-6
CDR3 protein: CASELGGTSTSNEQFF